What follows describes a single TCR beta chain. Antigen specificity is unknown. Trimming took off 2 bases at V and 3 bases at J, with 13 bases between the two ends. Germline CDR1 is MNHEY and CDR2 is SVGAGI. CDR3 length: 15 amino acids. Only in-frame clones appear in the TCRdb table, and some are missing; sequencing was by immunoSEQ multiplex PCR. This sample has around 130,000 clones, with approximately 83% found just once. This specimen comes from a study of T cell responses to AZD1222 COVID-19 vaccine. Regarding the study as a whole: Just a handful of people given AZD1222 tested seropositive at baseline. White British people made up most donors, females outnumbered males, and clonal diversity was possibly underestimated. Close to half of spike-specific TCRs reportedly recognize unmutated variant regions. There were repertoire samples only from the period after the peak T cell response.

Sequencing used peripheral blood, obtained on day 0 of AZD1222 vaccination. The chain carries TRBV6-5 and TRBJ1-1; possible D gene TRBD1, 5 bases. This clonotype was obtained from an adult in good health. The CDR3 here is CASSYLDGRDTEAFF. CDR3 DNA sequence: TGTGCCAGCAGTTACCTCGATGGCAGGGACACTGAAGCTTTCTTT.